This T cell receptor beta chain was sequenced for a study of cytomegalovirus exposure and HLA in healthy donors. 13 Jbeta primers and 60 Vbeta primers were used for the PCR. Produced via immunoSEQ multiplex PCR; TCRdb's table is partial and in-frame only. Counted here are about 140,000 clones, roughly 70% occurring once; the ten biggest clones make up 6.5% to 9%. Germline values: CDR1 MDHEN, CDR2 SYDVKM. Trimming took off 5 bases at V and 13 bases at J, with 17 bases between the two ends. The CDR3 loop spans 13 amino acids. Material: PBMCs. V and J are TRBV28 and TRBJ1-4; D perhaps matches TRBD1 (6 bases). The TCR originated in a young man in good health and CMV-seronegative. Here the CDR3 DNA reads TGTGCCAGCAGTCCCGCCACCGGACAGAGACTGTTTTTT. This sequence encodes CASSPATGQRLFF.